This passage covers 10 T cell receptor beta chains from one sample sequenced in a study of CD8+CD57+ T cells in acquired aplastic anemia. CDR3 and TCR beta VDJ profiling relied on genomic DNA as the template. TCRdb fed the reads into MiXCR, producing one record per CDR3 protein. In the table there are 200,000 to 250,000 distinct CDR3 sequences, approximately 35% of which are singletons. Sequenced: sorted CD4+, CD8+, or CD8+CD57+ T cells (not recorded which) from PBMCs. The receptors were gathered from a human donor in good health, serving as a control.

There are many counts of this clonotype. V usage is TRBV24-1 and J usage is TRBJ2-6; TRBD1 matches 10 bases. CDR3 length equals 19 residues. The junction had 9 bases not matched to a gene; V was cut back by 5 bases and J by 0 bases. Germline V gene data show CDR1 as KGHDR and CDR2 as SFDVKD. The CDR3 region has the DNA TGTGCCACCAGTGGCCCCTTCGGGACAGGGGACTCTGGGGCCAACGTCCTGACTTTC. Amino acid sequence: CATSGPFGTGDSGANVLTF.

This clonotype was observed a few times. V gene TRBV20-1 combines with J gene TRBJ1-2; 10 bases are shared with TRBD1. The CDR3 contains 16 residues. The ends lost 0 bases at V and 6 bases at J; junction bases unmatched: 10. Germline CDR1 DFQATT, CDR2 SNEGSKA (reference sequence). The CDR3, as DNA: TGCAGTGCTAGAGATTCAAGACAGGGGGCGGGCCATGGCTACACCTTC. This gives the protein CSARDSRQGAGHGYTF.

Details on this clonotype: This may be a read error: a much more frequent sequence differs by one nucleotide. The chain recombines TRBV20-1 with TRBJ2-1; D gene uncertain. Germline lookup yields CDR1 DFQATT and CDR2 SNEGSKA (reference sequence). There are 13 residues in the CDR3. The CDR3 region is CSALHEAYNERFF. For the CDR3, the DNA is TGCAGTGCACTGCACGAAGCGTACAATGAGCGGTTCTTC.

This clonotype was found many times. This chain connects TRBV5-1 to TRBJ1-5; D gene unclear. Trimming took off 4 bases at V and 5 bases at J, with 10 bases between the two ends. CDR3 length: 13 amino acids. Germline V gene data show CDR1 as SGHRS and CDR2 as YFSETQ. CDR3 amino acids: CASSVDGYQPQHF. The CDR3 DNA follows: TGCGCCAGCAGCGTGGACGGTTATCAGCCCCAGCATTTT. Variable domain in full (rest from reference TRBV5-1 and TRBJ1-5): KAGVTQTPRYLIKTRGQQVTLSCSPISGHRSVSWYQQTPGQGLQFLFEYFSETQRNKGNFPGRFSGRQFSNSRSEMNVSTLELGDSALYLCASSVDGYQPQHFGDGTRLSIL.

The rearrangement joins TRBV6-1 to TRBJ1-5; 7 positions match TRBD1. The CDR3 runs to 15 residues. Germline-derived CDR1 and CDR2 are MNHNS and SASEGT. Losses at the gene ends were 2 bases for V and 7 bases for J; bases not matched to a gene: 8. In DNA, the CDR3 is TGTGCCAGCAGTGAAATGAGACAGGGATCACAGCCCCAGCATTTT. Encoded protein: CASSEMRQGSQPQHF.

Concerning this clonotype itself: This clone may be a read error of a much larger clone one base away. The V and J genes are TRBV4-2 and TRBJ2-7; perhaps D is TRBD1 or TRBD2 (5 bases each). This CDR3 contains 16 residues. Looked up from germline, CDR1 is LGHNA and CDR2 is YNFKEQ. CDR3 nucleotides: TGTGCCAGCAACCAAGTTTCAGGGACCAATTCTTACAAGCAGTACTTC. Protein: CASNQVSGTNSYKQYF.

The chain combines TRBV2 with TRBJ2-3, with 10 bases lining up with TRBD2. J gave up 4 bases and V 6 bases, and 4 bases lay outside the gene matches. Looked up from germline, CDR1 is SNHLY and CDR2 is FYNNEI. The CDR3 loop spans 14 amino acids. CDR3 nucleotides: TGTGCCAGCAGAGCCACTAGCGGGGCAGATACGCAGTATTTT. Translated: CASRATSGADTQYF. Looking up the rest from reference TRBV2 and TRBJ2-3 gives the full variable domain: EPEVTQTPSHQVTQMGQEVILRCVPISNHLYFYWYRQILGQKVEFLVSFYNNEISEKSEIFDDQFSVERPDGSNFTLKIRSTKLEDSAMYFCASRATSGADTQYFGPGTRLTVL.

This clonotype was recorded many times. This chain links TRBV7-9 with TRBJ1-1; D gene uncertain. CDR3 length: 16 residues. Trimming left V 5 bases short and J 8 bases short, with 24 bases between. CDR1 is SEHNR and CDR2 is FQNEAQ in the germline V gene (reference sequence). CDR3: CASSPLGEDPAEEAFF. For the CDR3, the DNA is TGTGCCAGCAGCCCCCTCGGGGAGGATCCCGCCGAGGAAGCTTTCTTT.

The chain links TRBV6-5 to TRBJ2-1, with D uncertain. The CDR3 contains 13 residues. The germline CDR1 and CDR2 sequences are MNHEY and SVGAGI. Trimming pared 0 bases from V and 6 bases from J, leaving 6 bases between. CDR3 in amino acids: CASSYSTSNEQFF. The DNA for the CDR3 is TGTGCCAGCAGTTACTCGACGTCCAATGAGCAGTTCTTC.

The chain uses TRBV9 and TRBJ1-4; TRBD1 aligns across 10 bases. Germline-derived CDR1 and CDR2 are SGDLS and YYNGEE. This CDR3 is 15 amino acids long. V lost 3 bases and J lost 6; bases outside the gene matches: 5. The CDR3 DNA follows: TGTGCCAGCAGCGCCGCCGGGACAGGGGATGAAAAACTGTTTTTT. Translation gives CASSAAGTGDEKLFF.